The source of this TCR beta chain is a study of control samples from healthy donors and cancer patients. The CDR3 runs to 17 residues. V was trimmed by 5 bases and J by 4 bases, leaving 23 bases between them. Per the germline V gene, CDR1 is SNHLY and CDR2 is FYNNEI. Method: immunoSEQ multiplex PCR; TCRdb's copy keeps in-frame clones and lacks some. The sample has 90,000 or so clones, about 85% seen once. The sequence was collected from a woman in her seventies in good health. The chain combines TRBV2 with TRBJ1-1; tentative D call: TRBD1 (6 bases). Sequenced material: blood. CDR3 DNA sequence: TGTGCCAGCAGTCCCCGGACGCGAGGGGGGGGCGGCACTGAAGCTTTCTTT. It codes for CASSPRTRGGGGTEAFF.